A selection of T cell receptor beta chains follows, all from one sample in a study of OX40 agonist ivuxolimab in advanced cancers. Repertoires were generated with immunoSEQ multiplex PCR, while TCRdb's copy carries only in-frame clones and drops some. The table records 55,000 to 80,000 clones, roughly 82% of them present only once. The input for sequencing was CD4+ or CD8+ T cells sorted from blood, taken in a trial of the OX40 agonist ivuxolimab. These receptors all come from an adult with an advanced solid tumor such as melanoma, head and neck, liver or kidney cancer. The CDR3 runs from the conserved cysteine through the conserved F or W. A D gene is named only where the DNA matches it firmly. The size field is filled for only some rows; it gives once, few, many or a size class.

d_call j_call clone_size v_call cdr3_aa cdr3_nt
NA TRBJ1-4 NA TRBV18 CASSPWGDNEKLFF TGTGCCAGCTCACCCTGGGGAGATAATGAAAAACTGTTTTTT
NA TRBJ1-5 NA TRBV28 CASSKLQGSNQPQHF TGTGCCAGCAGCAAGTTACAGGGCAGCAATCAGCCCCAGCATTTT
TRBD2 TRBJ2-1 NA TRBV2 CASNSGGYDNEQFF TGTGCCAGCAATAGCGGGGGGTATGACAATGAGCAGTTCTTC
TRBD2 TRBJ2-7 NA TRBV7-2 CASSLATSGSYEQYF TGTGCCAGCAGCTTAGCCACTAGCGGGAGTTACGAGCAGTACTTC
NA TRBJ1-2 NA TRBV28 CASSFWINYGYTF TGTGCCAGCAGTTTTTGGATTAACTATGGCTACACCTTC
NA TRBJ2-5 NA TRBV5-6 CASSLRGPQETQYF TGTGCCAGCAGCTTGCGAGGGCCCCAAGAGACCCAGTACTTC
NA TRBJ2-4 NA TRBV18 CASSQDSKNIQYF TGTGCCAGCTCACAAGACAGTAAAAACATTCAGTACTTC
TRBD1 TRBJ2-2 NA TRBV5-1 CASSWPRQGPNTGELFF TGCGCCAGCAGCTGGCCAAGACAGGGTCCGAACACCGGGGAGCTGTTTTTT
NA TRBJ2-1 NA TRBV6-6 CASSYSMLNYNEQFF TGTGCCAGCAGTTACTCGATGCTGAACTACAATGAGCAGTTCTTC
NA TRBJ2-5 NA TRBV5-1 CASSRTAQETQYF TGCGCCAGCAGCCGGACAGCTCAAGAGACCCAGTACTTC
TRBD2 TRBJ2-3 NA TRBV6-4 CASSGLAGGSTDTQYF TGTGCCAGCAGTGGTCTAGCGGGAGGGAGCACAGATACGCAGTATTTT
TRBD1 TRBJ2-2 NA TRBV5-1 CASSSPTDRGLANTGELFF TGCGCCAGCAGCTCCCCGACCGACAGGGGGCTAGCGAACACCGGGGAGCTGTTTTTT
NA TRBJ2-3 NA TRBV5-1 CASSLIGGSGTDTQYF TGCGCCAGCAGCTTGATCGGGGGCTCTGGCACAGATACGCAGTATTTT
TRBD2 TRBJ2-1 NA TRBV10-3 CAISESRGDEQFF TGTGCCATCAGTGAGTCGCGGGGGGATGAGCAGTTCTTC
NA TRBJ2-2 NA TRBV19 CASTLGSGAQTGELFF TGTGCCAGTACCTTAGGGTCTGGAGCTCAAACCGGGGAGCTGTTTTTT
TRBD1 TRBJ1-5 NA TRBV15 CATSSHRDSLNQPQHF TGTGCCACCAGCTCCCACCGGGACAGCCTCAATCAGCCCCAGCATTTT
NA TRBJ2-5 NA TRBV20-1 CSAIIGETQYF TGCAGTGCTATTATCGGAGAGACCCAGTACTTC
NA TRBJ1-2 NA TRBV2 CASSDVGSYGYTF TGTGCCAGCAGTGATGTGGGGTCCTATGGCTACACCTTC
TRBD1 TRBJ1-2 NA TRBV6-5 CASRGQGAYFYTF TGTGCCAGCAGAGGACAGGGCGCCTATTTCTACACCTTC
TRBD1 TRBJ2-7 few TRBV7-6 CASSVTGGSYEQYF TGTGCCAGCAGCGTCACAGGGGGCTCCTACGAGCAGTACTTC
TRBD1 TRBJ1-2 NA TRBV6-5 CASSYAGGDYGYTF TGTGCCAGCAGTTACGCAGGGGGAGACTATGGCTACACCTTC
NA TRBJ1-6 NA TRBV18 CASSPGQRYNSPLHF TGTGCCAGCTCACCGGGGCAGCGCTATAATTCACCCCTCCACTTT
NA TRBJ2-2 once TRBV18 CASSPQGAKNTGELFF TGTGCCAGCTCACCACAAGGGGCGAAGAACACCGGGGAGCTGTTTTTT
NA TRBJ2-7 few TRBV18 CASSPYGDSTYEQYF TGTGCCAGCTCACCGTACGGAGACAGTACCTACGAGCAGTACTTC
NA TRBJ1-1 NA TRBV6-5 CASSYSSRVFF TGTGCCAGCAGTTACTCGTCTCGGGTTTTCTTT
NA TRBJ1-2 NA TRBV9 CASQGGGVLANYGYTF TGTGCCAGCCAGGGAGGGGGGGTCCTAGCTAACTATGGCTACACCTTC
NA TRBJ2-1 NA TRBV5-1 CASSLDRNEQFF TGCGCCAGCAGCTTGGACCGAAATGAGCAGTTCTTC
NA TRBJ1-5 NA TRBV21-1 CASSKGTTGDVCNQPQHF TGTGCCAGCAGCAAAGGAACGACAGGGGATGTATGCAATCAGCCCCAGCATTTT
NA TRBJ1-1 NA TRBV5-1 CASSLTVMNTEAFF TGCGCCAGCAGCTTGACAGTCATGAACACTGAAGCTTTCTTT